This passage covers 10 T cell receptor beta chains from one sample sequenced in a study of early T cells in non-severe SARS-CoV-2 infection. Via MiXCR, TCRdb re-called the 5' RACE reads, giving one row per CDR3 protein. Of fewer than 75,000 distinct CDR3 sequences in the sample, 20% to 25% were seen once. The sequencing here drew on whole blood, taken at baseline. Every receptor here comes from an adult who was a healthcare worker with PCR-confirmed SARS-CoV-2 infection or an uninfected control (not recorded which).

This clonotype appeared many times. V usage is TRBV14 and J usage is TRBJ2-2, with 8 bases lining up with TRBD2. The junction had 3 bases not matched to a gene; V was cut back by 2 bases and J by 7 bases. This CDR3 has 14 residues. From germline, CDR1 is SGHDN and CDR2 FVKESK. As DNA, the CDR3 is TGTGCCAGCAGCCAACCGGGAGGGATCGGGGAGCTGTTTTTT. Protein sequence: CASSQPGGIGELFF.

This rearrangement joins TRBV5-4 to TRBJ2-3; D remains ambiguous. Germline CDR1 is SGHNT and CDR2 is YYREEE (reference sequence). This CDR3 is 13 amino acids long. The germline V and J ends were trimmed by 0 bases and 6 bases, with 8 bases remaining between them. The CDR3 DNA follows: TGTGCCAGCAGCTTGGGGATGGAGGATACGCAGTATTTT. Its translation is CASSLGMEDTQYF.

The V call is TRBV20-1, the J call TRBJ1-3; D might be TRBD1 (5 bases). From germline, CDR1 is DFQATT and CDR2 SNEGSKA (reference sequence). The CDR3 is 15 residues long. V was pared by 0 bases and J by 4 bases, with 13 bases between. The CDR3 loop reads CSARESGTSGNTIYF. The CDR3 DNA reads TGCAGTGCTAGAGAGTCAGGGACTTCGGGAAACACCATATATTTT.

The chain uses TRBV2 and TRBJ2-3, with D tentatively TRBD1 or TRBD2 (6 bases each). This CDR3 has 15 amino acids. Germline V gene sequence: CDR1 SNHLY, CDR2 FYNNEI. Between the trimmed V and J ends, which lost 3 bases and 3 bases, there was a span of 13 bases. DNA of the CDR3: TGTGCCAGCAGTGATTCGGGGGCGCCGACAGATACGCAGTATTTT. Amino acids: CASSDSGAPTDTQYF.

The chain carries TRBV4-1 and TRBJ2-3; weak D call: TRBD2 (6 bases). Germline V lookup: CDR1 MGHRA, CDR2 YSYEKL. CDR3 length: 15 residues. The V end lost 0 bases, the J end lost 6 bases, and 13 bases lay between the germline ends. CDR3 sequence reads: CASSQDSSAGDTQYF. Here the CDR3 DNA reads TGCGCCAGCAGCCAAGACAGTTCAGCGGGTGATACGCAGTATTTT.

This sequence joins TRBV10-3 and TRBJ2-7; 10 bases fit TRBD2. Germline values: CDR1 ENHRY, CDR2 SYGVKD. The junction had 4 bases not matched to a gene; V was cut back by 3 bases and J by 5 bases. This CDR3 is 14 amino acids long. CDR3 residues: CAISETSGDHEQYF. CDR3 nucleotides: TGTGCCATCAGTGAAACTAGCGGGGACCACGAGCAGTACTTC.

J is TRBJ2-7 and V is TRBV6-6; D may correspond to TRBD1 or TRBD2 (5 bases each). There are 15 residues in the CDR3. Germline CDR1 reads MNHNY; CDR2 reads SVGAGI (reference sequence). Trimming cost V 5 bases and J 5 bases, with 19 bases left between them. DNA for the CDR3: TGTGCCAGCAGTGGGACGGCGACAGAGCTCCACGAGCAGTACTTC. This codes for CASSGTATELHEQYF.

At least ten counts were recorded for this clonotype. The rearrangement joins TRBV12-3 or TRBV12-4 to TRBJ2-1; D is possibly TRBD2 (6 bases). Deletions cut 5 bases from V and 0 bases from J, with 11 bases between. CDR3 length equals 15 residues. CDR3 region: CASSPGESSYNEQFF. The CDR3 nucleotides read TGTGCCAGCAGTCCGGGAGAGAGCTCCTACAATGAGCAGTTCTTC.

Only a few counts were recorded for this clonotype. This chain connects TRBV7-6 to TRBJ2-7, with TRBD2 matching over 10 bases. The CDR3 totals 17 residues. Germline V gives CDR1 SGHVS, CDR2 FNYEAQ. V was pared by 1 base and J by 2 bases, with 8 bases of the junction left unmatched. The CDR3 nucleotides read TGTGCCAGCAGCTTAGGAGGTCTAGCGGGGGCCCCCTACGAGCAGTACTTC. Its translation is CASSLGGLAGAPYEQYF.

There are a few counts of this clonotype. The rearrangement uses TRBV7-2 and TRBJ1-4; no definite D call. This CDR3 spans 15 amino acids. The V gene's germline CDR1 is SGHTA and CDR2 FQGNSA. The germline V and J ends were trimmed by 1 base and 3 bases, with 9 bases remaining between them. In DNA form, the CDR3 reads TGTGCCAGCAGCTTAGGTGGTTTGGCTAATGAAAAACTGTTTTTT. It is translated as CASSLGGLANEKLFF. The variable domain in full, with the rest retrieved from reference TRBV7-2 and TRBJ1-4, is GAGVSQSPSNKVTEKGKDVELRCDPISGHTALYWYRQSLGQGLEFLIYFQGNSAPDKSGLPSDRFSAERTGGSVSTLTIQRTQQEDSAVYLCASSLGGLANEKLFFGSGTQLSVL.